This record looks at one T cell receptor (beta chain) sequence and its context. A single record per CDR3 protein comes from TCRdb applying MiXCR to the 5' RACE reads. The table records around 300,000 distinct CDR3 sequences, 3.5% to 4.5% of them present only once. V was cut by 0 bases and J by 6 bases, with 15 bases left in between. CDR1 is SGHDT and CDR2 is YYEEEE in the germline V gene. The CDR3 totals 16 residues. The data were obtained in a study of T cells after yellow fever vaccination. Study in general: Libraries from low-cell-number fractions were prepared with the SMART-Seq v4 Ultra Low Input RNA kit.

The V gene is TRBV5-6, the J gene TRBJ2-2; the D gene could be TRBD1 or TRBD2 (6 bases each). The receptor comes from a young man who received the YFV17D yellow fever vaccine. Specimen: PBMCs, collected 15 days after the yellow fever booster vaccination. CDR3 amino acids: CASSLVGRRGSGELFF. The CDR3 DNA reads TGTGCCAGCAGCTTGGTAGGACGGAGGGGGTCCGGGGAGCTGTTTTTT.